This TCR beta chain was sequenced in a study of identical twins. Study-level results: Twins shared beta out-of-frame sequences in excess, but this excess was weaker. The abundant beta clonotypes from cord blood had fewer insertions, and memory repertoires had none of this.

Turning to this clonotype: No antigen is known for it.

TCRdb called the 5' RACE reads again in MiXCR, with one record for every CDR3 protein. This sample has about 520,000 distinct CDR3 sequences, with 20% to 25% found just once. The CDR3 runs to 13 residues. V was trimmed by 8 bases and J by 2 bases, leaving 12 bases between them. CDR1 and CDR2 (germline): SNHLY, FYNNEI. This sample was also put to use in a study of T cells expressing NK-cell markers. This second report adds: The authors derived TCR beta repertoires from sorted CD3+CD56+NKG2C+, CD3+CD56+NKG2C- and CD3+CD56-NKG2C+ T cells. The CD3+CD56-NKG2C+ fraction of several donors was likewise dominated by these clonotypes.

This clonotype was sampled from a woman aged 18-29 years in good health. The specimen sequenced was CD4+ T cells sorted from blood. The gene calls are TRBV2 and TRBJ2-5; possibly TRBD2 for D (5 bases). CDR3 residues: CASGETLQETQYF. CDR3 coding DNA: TGTGCCAGCGGGGAGACATTGCAAGAGACCCAGTACTTC. Using reference TRBV2 and TRBJ2-5 for the parts outside the CDR3, the full variable domain is EPEVTQTPSHQVTQMGQEVILRCVPISNHLYFYWYRQILGQKVEFLVSFYNNEISEKSEIFDDQFSVERPDGSNFTLKIRSTKLEDSAMYFCASGETLQETQYFGPGTRLLVL.